This T cell receptor (beta chain) was recovered during a study of cytomegalovirus exposure and HLA in healthy donors. Whole-study context: A prior study identified roughly 110 million unique TCR beta sequences from about 179 million T cells. Points from the study as a whole: In a later analysis, several top co-occurrence clusters appeared linked to parvovirus B19, influenza, CMV and Epstein-Barr virus. Relative to equally common others, HLA-associated TCR beta chains showed greater clonal expansion in a later analysis. TRBV6-2, TRBV6-3 and other indistinguishable V segments were excluded.

Germline V gives CDR1 MDHEN, CDR2 SYDVKM. This CDR3 is 16 amino acids long. The ends were cut back, 2 bases at V and 4 bases at J, with 15 bases in the middle. Vbeta (60) and Jbeta (13) primers were used in the PCR. Sequencing used immunoSEQ multiplex PCR; TCRdb keeps in-frame clones, though not all of them. The table includes about 140,000 clones, approximately 80% detected once. On this clone: Its cognate antigen is unknown.

The TCR sequence derives from a male donor in good health and CMV-seronegative. The rearrangement joins TRBV28 to TRBJ1-5, with unresolved D. The sample was PBMCs. CDR3 nucleotide sequence: TGTGCCAGCAGTTTAAGAGTCAGGCACATTAATCAGCCCCAGCATTTT. As protein: CASSLRVRHINQPQHF.